This T cell receptor (beta chain) came from a study of Ad26.COV2.S vaccination and SARS-CoV-2 variants (dated by TCRdb to the early 2020s). Some background on the complete study: Donors in the vaccine arm were drawn from COV1001, a multicentre, randomized, double-blind, placebo-controlled phase I-IIa trial testing Ad26.COV2.S in healthy adults. Dosing of Ad26.COV2.S was intramuscular, at either 5x10^10 or 1x10^11 viral particles, delivered as one shot or as two shots spaced 56 days apart. TCRbeta repertoire sequencing served as the tool for gauging how specific and how broad the SARS-CoV-2-reactive T cell receptors were following Ad26.COV2.S vaccination. A total of approximately 30 samples were included in the TCR-sequenced set, comprising roughly 20 Ad26.COV2.S vaccine recipients, 5 placebo recipients and 8 SARS-CoV-2 convalescent individuals. Participants in the trial were split at random into five groups of five each, receiving low-dose or high-dose Ad26.COV2.S once or twice, or else placebo on both occasions. Throughout the experiments and outcome assessment, investigators stayed blinded to trial group allocation. Results and caveats for the whole study, not just this receptor: Substantial breadth of spike-specific CD8+ and CD4+ T cell responses was reported after vaccination. The authors noted that the TCR breadth and depth analyses may have underestimated total T cell responses. Comparable non-spike TCR breadth was observed between vaccine and placebo recipients, consistent with only spike being contained in the vaccine. Comparing responses between vaccine doses or regimens was not something the study was powered to do. Ad26.COV2.S recipients had higher spike-specific TCR breadth than placebo recipients (P = 0.0014).

CDR3 length: 16 amino acids, cysteine to phenylalanine. Only the CDR3 region is kept as DNA, spanning 48 bases read in frame from base 1. The junction shows trimming of 2 bases on V and 2 bases on J, plus 15 bases between the germline ends. CDR1 SEHNR and CDR2 FQNEAQ were looked up in the germline V gene (reference sequence). The immunoSEQ Assay was used to sequence TCRbeta CDR3 regions. After extraction, genomic DNA underwent amplification by bias-controlled multiplex PCR, followed by high-throughput sequencing. The study's own analysis went as follows. Collapsing and filtering of sequences were performed to quantify the absolute abundance of each unique TCRbeta CDR3 region. Usable DNA was measured by amplifying reference genes present in all nucleated cells, and TCRbeta template counts were normalized to that usable DNA to estimate T cell fraction. Repertoire TCRs were annotated as SARS-CoV-2-specific when V gene, CDR3 amino acid sequence and J gene were exactly matched to a known reactive TCR set. The reference SARS-CoV-2 TCR set was obtained from MIRA and was filtered for enrichment in COVID-19-positive ImmuneCODE repertoires, whereby public or cross-reactive TCRs were removed. Drawing on the MIRA antigens, annotated TCRs were analysed further at the level of specific ORF or position within ORF. Depth was the summed frequency of annotated unique rearrangements, while breadth was defined as annotated unique rearrangements over total unique productive rearrangements. Group comparisons of TCR breadth used two-sided Wilcoxon rank-sum tests. In TCRdb, the immuneACCESS table is reduced to in-frame sequences with V and J assigned. These tables do not hold every clone; where another copy was compared, an unresolved V gene accounts for under half, and the others remain unexplained. That table supplies the V and J calls and clone size; D and trimming were determined from the DNA. The sample contains 300,000 to 350,000 clones, approximately 90% of them found a single time. The ten largest clones capture 6.4% of the sample.

With respect to this clone: Its antigen has not been determined. Base qualities are not recorded, but no much larger clone differs from it by a single base.

The treatment or condition label, as the study defines it: some 19 received Ad26.COV2.S at low or high dose, single or two shots; about 5 received placebo; per-sample allocation not given. For vaccine and placebo recipients, repertoires were sequenced using samples collected on day 63 after the first injection. Cohort 1b enrolled around 23 adults aged 18-55 years at a single site in Boston, USA, between 29 July and 7 August 2020. As a vaccine, Ad26.COV2.S was a replication-incompetent adenovirus type 26 vector that expressed a prefusion-stabilized SARS-CoV-2 spike protein derived from the original Wuhan strain.

This receptor was obtained from a person aged 18-60 years who received the Ad26.COV2.S COVID-19 vaccine or a placebo. This chain is built from TRBV7-9 and TRBJ1-1; TRBD1 is possibly the D segment (5 matching bases). The input for sequencing was peripheral blood, taken in a trial of Ad26.COV2.S vaccine versus placebo. The CDR3 region reads CASSLRGDGVNTEAFF. The DNA sequence is TGTGCCAGCAGCTTACGGGGCGACGGGGTTAACACTGAAGCTTTCTTT.